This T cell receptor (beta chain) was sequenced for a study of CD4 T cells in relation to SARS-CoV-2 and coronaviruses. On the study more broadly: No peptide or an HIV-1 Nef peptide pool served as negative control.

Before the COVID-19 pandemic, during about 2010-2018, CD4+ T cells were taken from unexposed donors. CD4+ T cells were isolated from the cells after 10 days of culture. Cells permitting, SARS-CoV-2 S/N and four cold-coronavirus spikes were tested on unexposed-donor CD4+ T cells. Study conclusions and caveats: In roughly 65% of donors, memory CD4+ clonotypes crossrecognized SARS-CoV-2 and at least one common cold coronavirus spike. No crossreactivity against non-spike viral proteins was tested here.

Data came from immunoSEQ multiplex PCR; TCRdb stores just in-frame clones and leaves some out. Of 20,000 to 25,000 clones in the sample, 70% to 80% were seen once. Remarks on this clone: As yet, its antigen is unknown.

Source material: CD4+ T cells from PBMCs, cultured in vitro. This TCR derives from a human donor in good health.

The CDR3 region is CASSKDNSYEQYF. The CDR3 bases are TGTGCCAGCAGCAAAGACAACTCCTACGAGCAGTACTTC. The chain couples TRBV21-1 to TRBJ2-7; TRBD1 is the table's D call and was not checked against the DNA. TRBV21-1 is described as a pseudogene. This CDR3 region has 13 residues.